Listed below are T cell receptor beta chains from one sample, sequenced in a study of blood T cell repertoires in COVID-19. Profiling relied on immunoSEQ multiplex PCR, and the TCRdb table lists in-frame clones only, not all of them. The profile shows about 160,000 clones, around 80% of them singletons. Sequencing used PBMCs or T cells enriched from blood (not recorded which). The source of these receptors is a man aged 50 to 60 who had recovered from COVID-19. CDR3s leave out the opening cysteine and the closing phenylalanine or tryptophan. Each record gives: V gene, clone size, J gene, CDR3 protein. Clone size appears in some rows only: once, few, many, or a class for an expanded clone.

>TRBV28|NA|TRBJ1-1
ASSLLTGGAF
>TRBV3-1/TRBV3-2|NA|TRBJ2-7
ASSQDGEQY
>TRBV7-9|NA|TRBJ1-1
ASSLVSGKNTEAF
>TRBV18|NA|TRBJ2-7
ASSPGLHYEQY
>TRBV19|NA|TRBJ1-1
ASSSGGGTEAF
>TRBV11-2|NA|TRBJ1-1
ASSKRENMNTEAF
>TRBV3-1/TRBV3-2|once|TRBJ2-1
ASISGTSGGNEQF
>TRBV18|few|TRBJ1-2
ASSATGQGPTNYGYT
>TRBV27|many|TRBJ2-7
ASSLTGTSGSYEQY
>TRBV30|NA|TRBJ1-3
AWSVRGASGNTIY
>TRBV25-1|NA|TRBJ2-2
ASGGTGFTGELF
>TRBV7-8|NA|TRBJ2-5
ASSFPSGGASETQY
>TRBV5-1|NA|TRBJ2-3
ASGRGAHGDTQY
>TRBV29-1|NA|TRBJ1-1
SVEDLRNTEAF
>TRBV6-5|NA|TRBJ1-2
ASSGTLGGYT
>TRBV9|NA|TRBJ2-7
ASSVKASGETTYEQY
>TRBV19|NA|TRBJ1-2
ASSIDGRYGYT
>TRBV3-1/TRBV3-2|once|TRBJ1-1
ASSWDRGQKAF
>TRBV19|few|TRBJ2-2
ASNPWDRGDTGELF
>TRBV7-3|NA|TRBJ1-1
ASSLWVGAGGGPTEAF
>TRBV4-3|NA|TRBJ1-3
ASSQDNGGGNTIY
>TRBV20-1|NA|TRBJ2-7
SASVGLAINSEQY
>TRBV6-2/TRBV6-3|NA|TRBJ2-3
ASSYSLDTDTQY
>TRBV6-5|few|TRBJ1-3
ASSPRGRSGNTIY
>TRBV19|NA|TRBJ2-7
ASSPGQTYEQY
>TRBV30|NA|TRBJ1-1
AGHRGGNTEAF
>TRBV5-1|NA|TRBJ2-3
ASNLGLGGQASTDTQY
>TRBV3-1/TRBV3-2|NA|TRBJ1-2
ASSQTGNYGYT
>TRBV5-1|NA|TRBJ1-6
ASSSRTGQGRVSSPLH
>TRBV19|NA|TRBJ2-1
ASSILYSRTSGGHEQF
>TRBV5-1|once|TRBJ2-3
ASSQGPPNTQY
>TRBV10-3|NA|TRBJ1-3
AIMAGAGNTIY
>TRBV11-2|NA|TRBJ1-6
ASSFRTGTGSSYNSPLH
>TRBV10-3|NA|TRBJ1-6
AISEDRNSPLH
>TRBV18|NA|TRBJ1-4
ASSPDSKLF
>TRBV7-2|few|TRBJ1-2
ASSSRGPYGYT
>TRBV19|NA|TRBJ1-4
ASTRRGSRTNEKLF
>TRBV7-9|NA|TRBJ2-5
ASSLGGTLVQETQY
>TRBV18|NA|TRBJ1-2
ASSPPSQGNYGYT
>TRBV18|NA|TRBJ1-4
ASSPGAQGVEKLF
>TRBV2|NA|TRBJ1-5
ASSRTDNSNQPQH
>TRBV5-1|NA|TRBJ2-1
ASSPGQEYNEQF
>TRBV3-1/TRBV3-2|NA|TRBJ2-2
ASSDGGLYTGELF
>TRBV4-1|NA|TRBJ1-2
ASSQGFGQGSGYT
>TRBV19|once|TRBJ1-2
ASRQGQAYIPNYGYT
>TRBV2|few|TRBJ2-1
ASRRAGEQF
>TRBV6-1|NA|TRBJ2-5
ASSDGLLRGGRETQY
>TRBV19|NA|TRBJ1-4
ASTDGGRSNEKLF
>TRBV5-6|many|TRBJ2-7
ASSGSSYSYEQY
>TRBV11-2|NA|TRBJ2-3
ASSLLSGGSVLGQY
>TRBV11-2|NA|TRBJ2-5
ASSLDLSPETQY
>TRBV15|NA|TRBJ1-1
ATSTSGTVNTEAF
>TRBV1|NA|TRBJ1-6
TIPGQGLGSPLH
>TRBV19|few|TRBJ1-5
ASSTGTGRGQPQH